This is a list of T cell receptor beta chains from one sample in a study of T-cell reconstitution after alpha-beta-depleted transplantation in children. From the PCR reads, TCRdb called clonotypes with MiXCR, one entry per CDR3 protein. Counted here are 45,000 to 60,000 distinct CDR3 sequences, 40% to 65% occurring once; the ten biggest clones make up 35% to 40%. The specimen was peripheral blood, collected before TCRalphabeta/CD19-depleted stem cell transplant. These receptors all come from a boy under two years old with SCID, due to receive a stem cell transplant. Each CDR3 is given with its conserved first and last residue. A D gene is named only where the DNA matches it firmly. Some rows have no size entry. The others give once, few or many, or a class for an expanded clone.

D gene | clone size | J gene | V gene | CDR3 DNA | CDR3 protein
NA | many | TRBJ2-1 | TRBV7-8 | TGTGCCAGCAGCTTAGCCAGGGCCGATGAGCAGTTCTTC | CASSLARADEQFF
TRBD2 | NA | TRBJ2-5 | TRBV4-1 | TGCGCCAGCAGCCCGGGACTAGGCCAAGAGACCCAGTACTTC | CASSPGLGQETQYF
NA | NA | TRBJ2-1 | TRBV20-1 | TGCAGTGCTAGAAAGTGGGTGTTACTGGGCAATGAGCAGTTCTTC | CSARKWVLLGNEQFF
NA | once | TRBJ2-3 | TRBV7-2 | TGTGCCAGCAGCCGACAGACCCTAACCACAGATACGCAGTATTTT | CASSRQTLTTDTQYF
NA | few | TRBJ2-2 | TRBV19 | TGTGCCAGTAGGAATAGGATGGACACCGGGGAGCTGTTTTTT | CASRNRMDTGELFF
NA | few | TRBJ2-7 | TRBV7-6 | TGTGCCAGCAGCCAGGGATCTAGCTCCTACGAGCAGTACTTC | CASSQGSSSYEQYF
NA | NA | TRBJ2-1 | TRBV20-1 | TGCAGTGCCCCGCGAGGGGACGGGATGGACTACAATGAGCAGTTCTTC | CSAPRGDGMDYNEQFF
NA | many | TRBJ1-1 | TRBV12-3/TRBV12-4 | TGTGCCAGCAGTTTAGGGGGGACCCCCCGGTCGGCTTTCTTT | CASSLGGTPRSAFF
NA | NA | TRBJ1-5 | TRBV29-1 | TGCAGCGTTAGTGCTGGGGAATATCAGCCCCAGCATTTT | CSVSAGEYQPQHF
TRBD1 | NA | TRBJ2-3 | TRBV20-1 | TGCAGTGCAAGACAGGGAGCTCCCACAGATACGCAGTATTTT | CSARQGAPTDTQYF
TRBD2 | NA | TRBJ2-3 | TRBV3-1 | TGTGCCATCTGTTTGGAGGGAAGCGGGGGGGTCGCTAGCACAGATACGCAGTATTTT | CAICLEGSGGVASTDTQYF
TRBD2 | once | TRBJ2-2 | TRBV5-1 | TGCGCCAGCAGCTGGAGCGGGGGGACCGGGGAGCTGTTTTTT | CASSWSGGTGELFF
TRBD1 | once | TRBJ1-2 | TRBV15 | TGTGCCACCAGCAGGGGACAGGGGGCTGGCTACACCTTC | CATSRGQGAGYTF
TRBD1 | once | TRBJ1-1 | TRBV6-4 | TGTGCCAGCAGTGACGGGACAGAGAACACTGAAGCTTTATTT | CASSDGTENTEALF
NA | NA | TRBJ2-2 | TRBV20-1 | TGCAGTGCTAGAGATCGGGGGGCCACCGGGGAGCTGTTTTTT | CSARDRGATGELFF
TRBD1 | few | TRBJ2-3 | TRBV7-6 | TGTGCCAGCAGTCCCCGTGCAGGGGGTTTTTTAGATACGCAGTATTTT | CASSPRAGGFLDTQYF
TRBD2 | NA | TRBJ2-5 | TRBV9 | TGTGCCAGCAGCGTAGGGGCGGCTAGCGGGGGCCTCGCGGAGACCCAGTACTTC | CASSVGAASGGLAETQYF
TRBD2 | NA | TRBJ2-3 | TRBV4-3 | TGCGCCAGCAGCCCTTTGGGGGGAGGGGGCACAGATACGCAGTATTTT | CASSPLGGGGTDTQYF
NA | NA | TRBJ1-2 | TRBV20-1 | TGCAGTGCCCCGGAAGGGAGGGATGGCTACACCTTC | CSAPEGRDGYTF
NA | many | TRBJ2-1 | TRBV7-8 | TGTGCCAGCAGCTCTCCGGAGGGGGGCTCCTACAATGAGCAGTTCTTC | CASSSPEGGSYNEQFF
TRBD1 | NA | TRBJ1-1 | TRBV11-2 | TGTGCCAGCAGCTTACTCACAGGGGTGAACACTGAAGCTTTCTTT | CASSLLTGVNTEAFF
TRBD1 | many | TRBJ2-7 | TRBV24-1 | TGTGCCACCAGTGATCCCCGACAGGGCCGCTCCTACGAGCAGTACTTC | CATSDPRQGRSYEQYF
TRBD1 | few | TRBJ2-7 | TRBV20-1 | TGCAGTGCCAAAAGGGACAGAGACTACGAGCAGTACTTC | CSAKRDRDYEQYF
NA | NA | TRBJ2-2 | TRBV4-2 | TGTGCCAGCAAAGTCGGGGAAAGGGTCGCCGGGGAGCTGTTTTTT | CASKVGERVAGELFF
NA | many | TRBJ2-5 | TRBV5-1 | TGCGCCAGCAGGATCGGAGGGATCTCCCAAGAGACCCAGTACTTC | CASRIGGISQETQYF
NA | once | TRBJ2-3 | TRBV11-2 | TGTGCCAGCAGCTCTACGTCCAACTCGGCAGATACGCAGTATTTT | CASSSTSNSADTQYF
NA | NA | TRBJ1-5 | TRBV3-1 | TGTGCCAGCAGCCAAGTTCGGAATCAGCCCCAGCATTTT | CASSQVRNQPQHF
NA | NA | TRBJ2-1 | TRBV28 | TGTGCCAGCAGTTGGGACCAAACCTACAATGAGCAGTTCTTC | CASSWDQTYNEQFF